This T cell receptor beta chain was captured by sequencing in a study of CD8 T cells in Susac syndrome. CDR1 is MNHEY, CDR2 SMNVEV, per germline (reference sequence). The CDR3 runs to 17 residues. With 1 base clipped from V and 7 bases from J, the junction kept 8 bases outside the gene matches. Recently defined diagnostic criteria classed the Susac syndrome patients as definite or probable. Random hexamers were used to reverse transcribe roughly 0.45 to 1 ug of RNA. Amplification of TCR beta CDR3 spanned 54 Vbeta and 13 Jbeta via immunoSEQ multiplex PCR. TCRdb re-analysed the immunoSEQ multiplex PCR reads in MiXCR, keeping a single row per CDR3 protein. The sample lists some 180,000 distinct CDR3 sequences, roughly nine tenths seen once, with over 0.075% in the top ten.

Sample: CD4+ T cells from PBMCs. The TCR was taken from a human donor with Susac syndrome. The rearrangement links TRBV27 to TRBJ1-6, with 9 bases that match TRBD1. The CDR3 region is CASSLYGTGLSNSPLHF. In DNA, the CDR3 is TGTGCCAGCAGTTTATACGGGACAGGGTTATCCAATTCACCCCTCCACTTT.